Each of the 5 T cell receptor beta chains below was sequenced from the same sample in a study of blood T cell repertoires in COVID-19. Clones were sequenced by immunoSEQ multiplex PCR, and TCRdb holds only the in-frame ones, with some missing. Of under 95,000 clones listed, 65% to 90% are singletons. Sequences were obtained from peripheral blood. The receptors stem from a woman of 80 years or more with acute or convalescent COVID-19.

The chain has TRBV10-3 and TRBJ2-7, with 10 nucleotides matching TRBD1. Germline CDR1 reads ENHRY; CDR2 reads SYGVKD. V dropped 8 bases and J dropped 5; count of bases not matched to a gene: 6. The CDR3 loop spans 13 amino acids. The CDR3 nucleotides read TGTGCCATCGGGGGGACAGGGGCCCACGAGCAGTACTTC. Protein: CAIGGTGAHEQYF.

The chain joins TRBV5-4 to TRBJ2-3; D is unclear. Germline CDR1 SGHNT, CDR2 YYREEE (reference sequence). Trimming removed 0 bases at V and 1 base at J, with 3 bases between. CDR3 length equals 13 residues. CDR3 amino acids: CASSLVGTDTQYF. CDR3 DNA: TGTGCCAGCAGCTTGGTCGGCACAGATACGCAGTATTTT.

The chain uses TRBV3-1 (or the pseudogene TRBV3-2) and TRBJ1-2, with D maybe TRBD1 (5 bases). The V and J ends lost 6 bases and 8 bases respectively, with 19 bases between them. The germline gives CDR1 LGHDT, CDR2 YNNKEL (reference sequence). The CDR3 is 14 residues long. CDR3 region: CASSNTLGARGYTF. The DNA of the CDR3 is TGTGCCAGCAGTAACACCCTAGGGGCGCGGGGCTACACCTTC.

The chain employs TRBV19 and TRBJ2-5; D gene uncertain. Germline V lookup: CDR1 LNHDA, CDR2 SQIVND (reference sequence). This CDR3 contains 13 residues. Trimming took off 6 bases at V and 4 bases at J, with 12 bases between the two ends. For the CDR3, the DNA is TGTGCCAGTAGGCCACGGGTTGCAGAGACCCAGTACTTC. This codes for CASRPRVAETQYF.

V is TRBV7-2 and J is TRBJ2-5; 9 bases are shared with TRBD1. There are 16 residues in the CDR3. In germline, CDR1 is SGHTA, CDR2 FQGNSA. With V trimmed by 3 bases and J by 4 bases, 9 bases remained unmatched. Written as DNA, the CDR3 is TGTGCCAGCAGCTTTATTTTCCTACAGGGGGCAGAGACCCAGTACTTC. Its protein product is CASSFIFLQGAETQYF.